The 15 T cell receptor beta chains below all came from one sample that was sequenced in a study of blood T cell repertoires in COVID-19. Here immunoSEQ multiplex PCR was the method, and the copy in TCRdb shows in-frame clones only, minus some. The sample shows 200,000 to 300,000 clones, roughly 88% of them seen only once. The sequenced sample was PBMCs or T cells enriched from blood (not recorded which). Source of these receptors: a woman in her 40s with acute COVID-19.

The J gene is TRBJ1-2, the V gene TRBV29-1; no clear D. The CDR3 is 12 residues long. Per germline, CDR1 SQVTM and CDR2 ANQGSEA. Deletions cut 1 base from V and 12 bases from J, with 15 bases between. CDR3 in DNA: TGCAGCGTTGAAGGTTTAGGCGGGATTAACACCTTC. Amino acid sequence: CSVEGLGGINTF.

The J gene is TRBJ2-3, the V gene TRBV9, with 12 bases matching TRBD2. The CDR3 covers 16 residues. CDR1 and CDR2 from the germline V gene are SGDLS and YYNGEE. V shed 4 bases, J shed 6 bases, and the junction held 9 bases outside the gene matches. The CDR3 reads CASSPTWTSGTDTQYF. The CDR3 DNA sequence: TGTGCCAGCAGCCCCACCTGGACTAGCGGGACGGATACGCAGTATTTT. The whole variable domain, filled in from reference TRBV9 and TRBJ2-3, reads DSGVTQTPKHLITATGQRVTLRCSPRSGDLSVYWYQQSLDQGLQFLIQYYNGEERAKGNILERFSAQQFPDLHSELNLSSLELGDSALYFCASSPTWTSGTDTQYFGPGTRLTVL.

This clone was detected once. The chain carries TRBV7-9 and TRBJ1-1, with D perhaps matching TRBD1 (5 bases). CDR3 length equals 15 residues. Trimming removed 4 bases from V and 0 bases from J, with 12 bases in between. CDR1 is SEHNR, CDR2 FQNEAQ, per germline (reference sequence). The CDR3 spells CASSWGEELNTEAFF. DNA for the CDR3: TGTGCCAGCAGCTGGGGGGAAGAACTGAACACTGAAGCTTTCTTT.

The chain is built from TRBV11-2 and TRBJ1-1; the match to TRBD1 covers 9 bases. Trimming at V came to 8 bases and at J to 5 bases, leaving 9 bases not matched to a gene. The length of the CDR3 is 14 residues. The germline V gene encodes CDR1 SGHAT and CDR2 FQNNGV. The CDR3 spells CASANRDRVTEAFF. The CDR3 DNA is TGTGCCAGCGCAAACCGGGACAGGGTGACTGAAGCTTTCTTT.

The chain has TRBV19 and TRBJ1-1, with D possibly TRBD1 on 5 matching bases. The CDR3 runs to 14 residues. Germline V lookup: CDR1 LNHDA, CDR2 SQIVND (reference sequence). V gave up 8 bases and J gave up 1 base, with 14 bases separating them. The CDR3 reads CASGWRQPNTEAFF. DNA of the CDR3: TGTGCCAGTGGTTGGAGACAGCCGAACACTGAAGCTTTCTTT.

The V gene is TRBV4-3, the J gene TRBJ1-2; 8 bases map to TRBD1. This CDR3 contains 14 residues. The germline V gene has CDR1 LGHNA and CDR2 YSLEER. The J segment lost 8 bases and the V segment lost 1 base, leaving 6 bases of the junction unmatched. CDR3 nucleotide sequence: TGCGCCAGCAGCCAAGGGACAGGGATCGACGGCTACACCTTC. Protein sequence: CASSQGTGIDGYTF.

This clone was detected once. V gene TRBV21-1 combines with J gene TRBJ2-7; no check of the table's D call, TRBD1, against the DNA was made. TRBV21-1 constitutes a pseudogene. This CDR3 comprises 16 residues. CDR3 DNA sequence: TGTGCCAGCAGCACGGATACTTTATTAGGGGGCTACGAGCAGTACTTC. Its translation is CASSTDTLLGGYEQYF.

The genes are TRBV27 and TRBJ2-7; TRBD1 might be the D (6 bases). V was pared by 4 bases and J by 3 bases, with 16 bases between. CDR1 is MNHEY, CDR2 SMNVEV, per germline (reference sequence). This CDR3 comprises 15 residues. CDR3 in amino acids: CASSSVNRVGYEQYF. DNA for the CDR3: TGTGCCAGCAGTTCGGTAAACAGGGTAGGCTACGAGCAGTACTTC.

This sequence joins TRBV12-3 or TRBV12-4 and TRBJ1-2; TRBD1 is a possible D gene (6 bases). CDR3 length: 12 residues. V was pared by 3 bases and J by 8 bases, with 10 bases between. This CDR3 is CASSFSGVGYTF. CDR3 nucleotides: TGTGCCAGCAGTTTCTCAGGGGTCGGCTACACCTTC.

The chain joins TRBV10-3 to TRBJ2-3; 12 bases map to TRBD2. Trimming cost V 7 bases and J 2 bases; bases outside gene matches: 10. CDR1 ENHRY and CDR2 SYGVKD come from the germline V gene. The CDR3 consists of 17 residues. The chain's CDR3 is CAINTIGTSGYTDTQYF. In DNA, the CDR3 is TGTGCCATCAATACTATCGGGACTAGCGGGTACACAGATACGCAGTATTTT.

The chain uses TRBV28 and TRBJ1-4; 8 bases are shared with TRBD1. Germline CDR1 is MDHEN and CDR2 is SYDVKM. This CDR3 has 14 amino acids. Trimming removed 3 bases from V and 8 bases from J; junction bases left unmatched: 5. The CDR3 spells CASSLGQVQEKLFF. The CDR3 nucleotides are TGTGCCAGCAGTTTGGGACAGGTGCAAGAAAAACTGTTTTTT.

The chain carries TRBV19 and TRBJ2-5; possibly TRBD1 for D (6 bases). Germline V CDR1 and CDR2: LNHDA, SQIVND (reference sequence). The V gene lost 4 bases and the J gene lost 0 bases, with 9 bases spanning the gap. This CDR3 comprises 14 residues. The CDR3 spells CASSTRDNQETQYF. The DNA for the CDR3 is TGTGCCAGTAGTACTAGGGACAACCAAGAGACCCAGTACTTC.

The chain is built from TRBV24-1 and TRBJ1-4, with TRBD1 identical over 8 bases. With V trimmed by 3 bases and J by 8 bases, 7 bases remained unmatched. CDR3 size: 15 residues. Germline lookup yields CDR1 KGHDR and CDR2 SFDVKD. The CDR3 region is CATSDGTGLGEKLFF. The CDR3 nucleotides are TGTGCCACCAGTGATGGGACAGGTTTGGGAGAAAAACTGTTTTTT.

This rearrangement joins TRBV18 to TRBJ2-1; 8 positions agree with TRBD1. Germline V gene lookup returns CDR1 KGHSH and CDR2 LQKENI. The trim removed 6 bases at V and 0 bases at J, leaving 7 bases unmatched. The CDR3 spans 16 residues. The CDR3 DNA reads TGTGCCAGCTCCCCCGGACAGGGAAGCTCCTACAATGAGCAGTTCTTC. Its protein product is CASSPGQGSSYNEQFF.

This clone was seen only once. The chain combines TRBV10-3 with TRBJ2-3, with 7 bases matching TRBD2. The CDR3 runs 16 residues. The germline CDR1 and CDR2 sequences are ENHRY and SYGVKD. V lost 6 bases, J lost 0 bases, and 9 bases stayed unmatched. CDR3 DNA sequence: TGTGCCATCAGGGCAACTAGCGCTTCTAGCACAGATACGCAGTATTTT. Its protein product is CAIRATSASSTDTQYF.